The 16 T cell receptor beta chains below come from one sample, sequenced in a study of cytomegalovirus exposure and HLA in healthy donors. A multiplex PCR was run with 60 Vbeta primers and 13 Jbeta primers. Clones were read by immunoSEQ multiplex PCR, and TCRdb kept only the in-frame ones, dropping some. The sample yields 99,000 or so clones, almost 70% seen once. The source material was PBMCs. The receptors come from a man under 40 in good health and CMV-seronegative.

The V gene is TRBV9, the J gene TRBJ2-5; TRBD2 aligns across 7 bases. CDR3 size: 16 residues. The germline V gene has CDR1 SGDLS and CDR2 YYNGEE. With V trimmed by 0 bases and J by 5 bases, 10 bases remained unmatched. CDR3 sequence (DNA): TGTGCCAGCAGCGTAGGCTTAGGGAGGGGACGGGAGACCCAGTACTTC. Translation gives CASSVGLGRGRETQYF.

The rearrangement uses TRBV7-2 and TRBJ1-1; D not certain. Germline values: CDR1 SGHTA, CDR2 FQGNSA. This CDR3 has 12 residues. The V end was cut by 5 bases, the J end by 4 bases, with 8 bases between. DNA for the CDR3: TGTGCCAGCAGCCGCTCGGGCACTGAAGCTTTCTTT. Translated, it gives CASSRSGTEAFF.

This clone was recorded a few times. The V gene is TRBV28, the J gene TRBJ1-5; tentatively, D is TRBD1 (5 bases). V gave up 7 bases and J gave up 9 bases, with 19 bases separating them. The germline V gene encodes CDR1 MDHEN and CDR2 SYDVKM. CDR3 length equals 14 residues. CDR3 region: CASTSSGGVRPQHF. DNA of the CDR3: TGTGCCAGCACCTCATCGGGGGGAGTGAGGCCCCAGCATTTT.

The rearrangement joins TRBV11-2 to TRBJ2-3; D not resolved. CDR3 length equals 14 residues. Trimming pared 2 bases from V and 3 bases from J, leaving 9 bases between. The V gene's germline CDR1 is SGHAT and CDR2 FQNNGV. In DNA form, the CDR3 reads TGTGCCAGCAGCTTACTCCCCGGGACAGATACGCAGTATTTT. It translates to CASSLLPGTDTQYF.

The CDR3 sequence is CASSRGEGLWNSPLHF. The DNA of the CDR3 is TGTGCCAGCAGCCGCGGGGAGGGCCTGTGGAATTCACCCCTCCACTTT. The chain is built from TRBV5-4 and TRBJ1-6; unclear D gene. Germline V CDR1 and CDR2: SGHNT, YYREEE (reference sequence). Trimming removed 4 bases at V and 7 bases at J, with 18 bases between. This CDR3 comprises 16 residues.

The rearrangement joins TRBV28 to TRBJ1-2, with 8 bases aligning to TRBD1. Germline V CDR1 and CDR2: MDHEN, SYDVKM. V dropped 1 base and J dropped 8; count of bases not matched to a gene: 6. This CDR3 has 14 amino acids. CDR3 amino acids: CASSLSTGGKGYTF. The DNA for the CDR3 is TGTGCCAGCAGTTTATCAACAGGGGGGAAAGGCTACACCTTC.

This clone was counted between two and nine times. The genes are TRBV2 and TRBJ1-3, with D possibly TRBD1 on 5 matching bases. The V end was cut by 7 bases, the J end by 1 base, with 14 bases between. CDR1 SNHLY and CDR2 FYNNEI come from the germline V gene. This CDR3 comprises 15 residues. In DNA form, the CDR3 reads TGTGCCAGCAAGCCCAACGGGGGATCTGGAAACACCATATATTTT. It translates to CASKPNGGSGNTIYF.

The genes are TRBV7-2 and TRBJ1-1, with TRBD1 as a possible D gene (6 bases). V was cut by 3 bases and J by 4 bases, with 15 bases left in between. Germline values: CDR1 SGHTA, CDR2 FQGNSA. The CDR3 spans 15 residues. CDR3: CASSFGGPAVTEAFF. For the CDR3, the DNA is TGTGCCAGCAGCTTCGGGGGGCCTGCGGTCACTGAAGCTTTCTTT.

The CDR3 nucleotides are TGTGCCAGCAGGTCCCGGGACAGAGGGAAACTGTTTTTT. This encodes CASRSRDRGKLFF. The chain uses TRBV2 and TRBJ1-4; 7 nucleotides agree with TRBD1. J was trimmed by 11 bases and V by 6 bases; bases with no gene match: 9. CDR1 and CDR2 (germline): SNHLY, FYNNEI. This CDR3 has 13 amino acids.

To note about this clone: The junction shows a germline mismatch at one end, possibly a read error. The chain couples TRBV5-4 to TRBJ1-1; a possible D gene is TRBD1 (5 bases). CDR1 and CDR2 from the germline V gene are SGHNT and YYREEE (reference sequence). This CDR3 comprises 15 residues. The CDR3 protein is CASSQDPISNGGAFF. CDR3 in DNA: TGCGCCAGCAGCCAAGACCCGATCTCTAACGGGGGGGCTTTCTTT.

V is TRBV7-3 and J is TRBJ1-2, with 8 bases fitting TRBD1. Germline values: CDR1 SGHTA, CDR2 FQGTGA. This CDR3 has 14 residues. V trimming: 3 bases; J trimming: 6 bases; junction bases outside the gene matches: 6. CDR3 sequence: CASSLDPGGDGYTF. The CDR3 DNA follows: TGTGCCAGCAGCTTGGATCCAGGGGGCGATGGCTACACCTTC.

The V call is TRBV9, the J call TRBJ2-3, with TRBD1 matching over 8 bases. Germline V gene sequence: CDR1 SGDLS, CDR2 YYNGEE. V was pared by 2 bases and J by 3 bases, with 8 bases of the junction left unmatched. This CDR3 has 16 residues. CDR3 in DNA: TGTGCCAGCAGCGTCACCGTCGGACAGGGAACAGATACGCAGTATTTT. Its translation is CASSVTVGQGTDTQYF.

This clone was counted between two and nine times. The chain joins TRBV2 to TRBJ2-3; 7 bases are shared with TRBD2. Germline V gives CDR1 SNHLY, CDR2 FYNNEI. The ends lost 7 bases at V and 3 bases at J; junction bases unmatched: 10. CDR3 length: 15 amino acids. The CDR3 sequence: CASTPSGIGTDTQYF. DNA of the CDR3: TGTGCCAGCACTCCCAGCGGGATCGGGACAGATACGCAGTATTTT.

As DNA, the CDR3 is TGTGCCAGCAGTAAAGGGGTAGCCAAAAACATTCAGTACTTC. This sequence encodes CASSKGVAKNIQYF. V gene TRBV6-5 combines with J gene TRBJ2-4; weak D call: TRBD1 (5 bases). Germline assignment: CDR1 MNHEY and CDR2 SVGAGI. The CDR3 consists of 14 residues. V lost 5 bases and J 0 bases, leaving 8 bases between the germline ends.

V is TRBV6-5 and J is TRBJ2-1; 10 bases align to TRBD2. The junction had 6 bases not matched to a gene; V was cut back by 2 bases and J by 5 bases. This CDR3 is 16 amino acids long. CDR1 and CDR2 from the germline V gene are MNHEY and SVGAGI. CDR3 sequence: CASSYASGRGNNEQFF. In nucleotides, the CDR3 is TGTGCCAGCAGTTACGCTAGCGGGAGAGGGAACAATGAGCAGTTCTTC.

This CDR3 reads CASRRGWDTNQPQHF. The CDR3 coding sequence is TGTGCCAGCAGGAGAGGGTGGGACACTAATCAGCCCCAGCATTTT. The rearrangement joins TRBV6-1 to TRBJ1-5; D may be TRBD1 (6 bases). Germline V gives CDR1 MNHNS, CDR2 SASEGT. V dropped 6 bases and J dropped 4 bases, with 16 bases sitting between them. This CDR3 comprises 15 residues.